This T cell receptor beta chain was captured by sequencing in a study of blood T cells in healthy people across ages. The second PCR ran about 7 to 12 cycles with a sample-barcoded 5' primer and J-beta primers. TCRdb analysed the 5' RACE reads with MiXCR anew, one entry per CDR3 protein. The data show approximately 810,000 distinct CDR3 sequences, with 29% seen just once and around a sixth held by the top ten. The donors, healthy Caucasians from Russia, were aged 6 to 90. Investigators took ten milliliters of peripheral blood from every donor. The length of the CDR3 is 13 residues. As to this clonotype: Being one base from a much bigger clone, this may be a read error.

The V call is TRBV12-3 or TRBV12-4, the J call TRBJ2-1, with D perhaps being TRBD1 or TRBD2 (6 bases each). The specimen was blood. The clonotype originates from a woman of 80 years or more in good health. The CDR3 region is CAGRIGGGNEQFF. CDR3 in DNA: TGTGCCGGCAGAATCGGAGGGGGCAATGAGCAGTTCTTC.